One and the same sample provided the 30 T cell receptor beta chains below, sequenced in a study of cytomegalovirus exposure and HLA in healthy donors. 60 Vbeta and 13 Jbeta primers were used in PCR. Assay used: immunoSEQ multiplex PCR; TCRdb lists only in-frame clones, some missing. The sample includes more than 85,000 clones, roughly two thirds of them seen just once. The sample taken for sequencing was PBMCs. These receptors all stem from a female donor in good health and CMV-seronegative.

This rearrangement joins TRBV6-5 to TRBJ1-1; D is undetermined. V lost 2 bases and J lost 0, with 10 bases in between. The CDR3 extends over 15 amino acids. Germline V CDR1 and CDR2: MNHEY, SVGAGI. The CDR3 bases are TGTGCCAGCAGTTACCAGACACCCCTGAACACTGAAGCTTTCTTT. Translation gives CASSYQTPLNTEAFF.

Notes on this clone: The identical CDR3 is also encoded by other nucleotide sequences in the sample. V is TRBV27 and J is TRBJ1-5; 12 bases fit TRBD1. This CDR3 contains 15 residues. Germline V gives CDR1 MNHEY, CDR2 SMNVEV (reference sequence). V trimming: 5 bases; J trimming: 7 bases; junction bases outside the gene matches: 6. This CDR3 reads CASSIGTGGGQPQHF. CDR3 bases: TGTGCCAGCAGTATCGGGACAGGGGGCGGACAGCCCCAGCATTTT.

V gene TRBV11-2 combines with J gene TRBJ2-5, with 13 positions matching TRBD2. Germline values: CDR1 SGHAT, CDR2 FQNNGV. The CDR3 covers 14 residues. The V and J ends lost 5 bases and 4 bases, in that order; junction bases with no gene match: 1. CDR3 region: CASSRLAGGETQYF. The CDR3 nucleotides read TGTGCCAGCAGCCGACTAGCGGGGGGAGAGACCCAGTACTTC.

The rearrangement joins TRBV7-8 to TRBJ1-4, with D unresolved. This CDR3 is built from 15 residues. V lost 1 base to trimming and J lost 2 bases, with 8 bases between them. Germline CDR1 is SGHVS and CDR2 is FQNEAQ. The chain's CDR3 is CASSLGRATNEKLFF. CDR3 DNA sequence: TGTGCCAGCAGCTTAGGGCGGGCCACTAATGAAAAACTGTTTTTT.

This chain links TRBV5-8 with TRBJ1-4; 11 bases agree with TRBD1. CDR3 length: 14 amino acids. Germline V gene sequence: CDR1 SGHTS, CDR2 YDEGEE. The J segment lost 7 bases and the V segment lost 6 bases, leaving 5 bases of the junction unmatched. CDR3 amino acids: CASNHGTGGEKLFF. CDR3 coding DNA: TGTGCCAGCAACCACGGGACAGGGGGTGAAAAACTGTTTTTT. The full variable domain, with the rest looked up from reference TRBV5-8 and TRBJ1-4, is EAGVTQSPTHLIKTRGQQATLRCSPISGHTSVYWYQQALGLGLQFLLWYDEGEERNRGNFPPRFSGRQFPNYSSELNVNALELEDSALYLCASNHGTGGEKLFFGSGTQLSVL.

This clone was picked up a small number of times. The CDR3 loop reads CASSLDGTFSNEQFF. Written as DNA, the CDR3 is TGTGCCAGCAGCTTGGATGGGACATTCTCCAATGAGCAGTTCTTC. The V gene is TRBV5-8, the J gene TRBJ2-1; D possibly corresponds to TRBD1 (6 bases). Germline V gene data show CDR1 as SGHTS and CDR2 as YDEGEE. The CDR3 loop spans 15 amino acids. V was cut by 0 bases and J by 6 bases, with 13 bases left in between.

This clone was counted between two and nine times. This chain joins TRBV11-2 and TRBJ2-1; 12 bases are shared with TRBD2. V gave up 6 bases and J gave up 5 bases; unmatched junction bases: 8. Germline-derived CDR1 and CDR2 are SGHAT and FQNNGV. CDR3 length: 16 amino acids. CDR3 sequence (DNA): TGTGCCAGCAGTGGTCGACTAGCGGGGGCTGACAATGAGCAGTTCTTC. Protein product: CASSGRLAGADNEQFF.

The chain couples TRBV27 to TRBJ2-1, with 7 nucleotides matching TRBD2. The CDR3 is made up of 17 amino acids. CDR1 and CDR2 (germline): MNHEY, SMNVEV (reference sequence). V was pared by 1 base and J by 7 bases, with 13 bases of the junction left unmatched. CDR3 residues: CASSLLRTSSVWNEQFF. The CDR3 nucleotides are TGTGCCAGCAGTTTATTGAGGACTAGTTCGGTTTGGAATGAGCAGTTCTTC.

The chain joins TRBV12-5 to TRBJ2-1, with 14 nucleotides matching TRBD2. Trimming cost V 1 base and J 5 bases; bases outside gene matches: 13. This CDR3 has 20 residues. The germline V gene has CDR1 LGHNT and CDR2 FRNRAP. The CDR3: CASGLELGLRTSGGNNEQFF. As DNA, the CDR3 is TGTGCTAGTGGTTTGGAATTGGGCCTTCGGACTAGCGGGGGGAACAATGAGCAGTTCTTC.

The chain carries TRBV6-1 and TRBJ2-7; 8 bases line up with TRBD1. The CDR3 has 13 amino acids. The ends lost 6 bases at V and 5 bases at J; junction bases unmatched: 6. CDR1 and CDR2 from the germline V gene are MNHNS and SASEGT. The CDR3, as DNA: TGTGCCAGCAGCCGGACAGGGAACCACGAGCAGTACTTC. It is translated as CASSRTGNHEQYF.

This clone was observed a few times. The chain has TRBV2 and TRBJ2-5, with TRBD1 identical over 7 bases. Germline-derived CDR1 and CDR2 are SNHLY and FYNNEI. The CDR3 contains 16 residues. V gave up 2 bases and J gave up 10 bases; unmatched junction bases: 16. The CDR3: CASSERDSRLIFDQYF. The CDR3 DNA reads as TGTGCCAGCAGTGAACGGGACAGTCGGCTAATTTTTGACCAGTACTTC.

Details on this clone: The junction departs from germline at one end; a sequencing error may be responsible. The V and J genes are TRBV7-9 and TRBJ1-3; 9 positions agree with TRBD1. The CDR3 contains 17 residues. Per the germline V gene, CDR1 is SEHNR and CDR2 is FQNEAQ (reference sequence). This CDR3 reads CDSSSETGGFSGNTIYF. The CDR3 region has the DNA TGTGACAGCAGCTCTGAGACAGGGGGGTTCTCTGGAAACACCATATATTTT.

This clone occurred a few times. The chain uses TRBV10-3 and TRBJ1-1; 8 bases agree with TRBD1. Germline lookup yields CDR1 ENHRY and CDR2 SYGVKD. This CDR3 has 13 residues. V lost 7 bases, J lost 2 bases, and 3 bases stayed unmatched. Here the CDR3 reads CAIKDRDNTEAFF. As DNA, the CDR3 is TGTGCCATCAAGGACAGGGATAACACTGAAGCTTTCTTT.

This chain connects TRBV7-3 to TRBJ1-1, with D tentatively TRBD1 (5 bases). Germline CDR1 reads SGHTA; CDR2 reads FQGTGA. This CDR3 is built from 14 residues. V was cut by 4 bases and J by 1 base, with 10 bases left in between. The CDR3 nucleotides are TGTGCCAGCAGCTCCTCCACAGGGAACACTGAAGCTTTCTTT. Its protein is CASSSSTGNTEAFF.

V and J are TRBV9 and TRBJ1-2; 9 bases line up with TRBD1. The V and J ends lost 4 bases and 6 bases, in that order; junction bases with no gene match: 10. The CDR3 is 15 amino acids. Germline V gene data show CDR1 as SGDLS and CDR2 as YYNGEE. The CDR3: CASSPVGTGPDGYTF. The CDR3 nucleotides are TGTGCCAGCAGCCCCGTGGGGACAGGGCCGGATGGCTACACCTTC.

The chain combines TRBV4-1 with TRBJ2-7; perhaps TRBD1 as D (7 bases). The CDR3 contains 16 residues. Germline V gives CDR1 MGHRA, CDR2 YSYEKL. V was cut by 4 bases and J by 4 bases, with 20 bases left in between. The CDR3 coding sequence is TGCGCCAGCAGCCGGGGACAGTTGGGGGGTCCGTACGAGCAGTACTTC. Translating gives CASSRGQLGGPYEQYF.

This clone was picked up a small number of times. The gene calls are TRBV6-1 and TRBJ1-1, with no clear D. Germline V gives CDR1 MNHNS, CDR2 SASEGT. CDR3 size: 12 residues. The ends were cut back, 5 bases at V and 4 bases at J, with 8 bases in the middle. CDR3 residues: CASSHPGTEAFF. The CDR3 region has the DNA TGTGCCAGCAGTCATCCCGGCACTGAAGCTTTCTTT.

The gene calls are TRBV19 and TRBJ1-1; TRBD1 matches at 9 bases. The ends lost 4 bases at V and 0 bases at J; junction bases unmatched: 6. This CDR3 region has 16 residues. Germline values: CDR1 LNHDA, CDR2 SQIVND (reference sequence). The CDR3 DNA reads TGTGCCAGTAGTACTGGGACAGGGAAAATGAACACTGAAGCTTTCTTT. Translation: CASSTGTGKMNTEAFF. The whole variable domain, filled in from reference TRBV19 and TRBJ1-1, reads DGGITQSPKYLFRKEGQNVTLSCEQNLNHDAMYWYRQDPGQGLRLIYYSQIVNDFQKGDIAEGYSVSREKKESFPLTVTSAQKNPTAFYLCASSTGTGKMNTEAFFGQGTRLTVV.

This clone was observed a handful of times. The chain combines TRBV11-2 with TRBJ1-5; possible D gene TRBD1, 6 bases. The length of the CDR3 is 19 residues. The V gene's germline CDR1 is SGHAT and CDR2 FQNNGV. V lost 4 bases and J lost 2, with 24 bases in between. The CDR3 sequence: CASSSSPGHRNQGNQPQHF. The CDR3 bases are TGTGCCAGCAGCTCGTCCCCGGGACACCGTAATCAAGGCAATCAGCCCCAGCATTTT.

The chain couples TRBV15 to TRBJ2-6, with 9 bases that match TRBD1. There are 18 residues in the CDR3. Trimming cost V 5 bases and J 2 bases; bases outside gene matches: 10. CDR1 and CDR2 (germline): LNHNV, YYDKDF (reference sequence). CDR3 loop: CATSGGTGRAAGANVLTF. CDR3 bases: TGTGCCACCAGCGGGGGGACAGGGCGGGCGGCTGGGGCCAACGTCCTGACTTTC.

This clone showed up just a few times. The CDR3 is CASSYGGGDTGELFF. The CDR3 DNA sequence: TGTGCCAGCAGTTACGGCGGGGGGGACACCGGGGAGCTGTTTTTT. The gene calls are TRBV6-5 and TRBJ2-2, with 9 positions matching TRBD2. Germline CDR1 reads MNHEY; CDR2 reads SVGAGI. J was trimmed by 3 bases and V by 2 bases; bases with no gene match: 1. The CDR3 is 15 amino acids.

This clone occurred a few times. The rearrangement uses TRBV6-1 and TRBJ2-1; TRBD1 matches 10 bases. Unmatched junction bases numbered 4, after V lost 0 bases and J lost 5 bases. This CDR3 comprises 16 residues. The germline gives CDR1 MNHNS, CDR2 SASEGT. Here the CDR3 reads CASSEAAGTGDNEQFF. CDR3 nucleotides: TGTGCCAGCAGTGAAGCGGCGGGGACAGGGGACAATGAGCAGTTCTTC.

In its sample, this clone was seen a few times. The rearrangement links TRBV7-3 to TRBJ2-3; D gene unclear. The CDR3 covers 14 residues. The germline V gene has CDR1 SGHTA and CDR2 FQGTGA. V was pared by 3 bases and J by 4 bases, with 11 bases between. CDR3 loop: CASSFNSPPDTQYF. CDR3 in DNA: TGTGCCAGCAGCTTCAACAGTCCCCCAGATACGCAGTATTTT.

This chain uses TRBV5-8 with TRBJ1-3, with 7 bases lining up with TRBD1. The V and J ends lost 4 bases and 0 bases, in that order; junction bases with no gene match: 4. Looked up from germline, CDR1 is SGHTS and CDR2 is YDEGEE. The CDR3 is made up of 15 amino acids. The CDR3 here is CASSKGTVSGNTIYF. For the CDR3, the DNA is TGTGCCAGCAGCAAAGGGACAGTCTCTGGAAACACCATATATTTT. Together with reference TRBV5-8 and TRBJ1-3, the CDR3 gives the full variable domain: EAGVTQSPTHLIKTRGQQATLRCSPISGHTSVYWYQQALGLGLQFLLWYDEGEERNRGNFPPRFSGRQFPNYSSELNVNALELEDSALYLCASSKGTVSGNTIYFGEGSWLTVV.

The rearrangement links TRBV6-6 to TRBJ2-1; D ambiguous. Trimming cost V 2 bases and J 3 bases, with 11 bases left between them. Germline values: CDR1 MNHNY, CDR2 SVGAGI (reference sequence). The CDR3 sequence is 15 residues long. CDR3 nucleotides: TGTGCCAGCAGTTACGGCGCGGCTGGCTACAATGAGCAGTTCTTC. It specifies CASSYGAAGYNEQFF.

V and J are TRBV2 and TRBJ2-3, with D possibly matching TRBD1 (6 bases). The CDR3 extends over 14 amino acids. The germline V and J ends were trimmed by 2 bases and 6 bases, with 12 bases remaining between them. Looked up from germline, CDR1 is SNHLY and CDR2 is FYNNEI. Written as DNA, the CDR3 is TGTGCCAGCAGTGAACAGGGGCGCTGGGATACGCAGTATTTT. It translates to CASSEQGRWDTQYF. Filled out from reference TRBV2 and TRBJ2-3, the complete variable domain reads EPEVTQTPSHQVTQMGQEVILRCVPISNHLYFYWYRQILGQKVEFLVSFYNNEISEKSEIFDDQFSVERPDGSNFTLKIRSTKLEDSAMYFCASSEQGRWDTQYFGPGTRLTVL.

V usage is TRBV6-5 and J usage is TRBJ1-5, with a possible D match to TRBD1 (5 bases). Trimming removed 6 bases at V and 0 bases at J, with 9 bases between. The CDR3 extends over 14 amino acids. The V gene's germline CDR1 is MNHEY and CDR2 SVGAGI. CDR3 bases: TGTGCCAGCAGCGGCGGGGGTAGCAATCAGCCCCAGCATTTT. Amino acid sequence: CASSGGGSNQPQHF.

The chain carries TRBV4-1 and TRBJ1-1; D is perhaps TRBD1 (6 bases). The germline V and J ends were trimmed by 0 bases and 4 bases, with 18 bases remaining between them. CDR3 length: 17 residues. CDR1 is MGHRA, CDR2 YSYEKL, per germline. CDR3 sequence (DNA): TGCGCCAGCAGCCAAGATCGGTATGGACCAGGGGTCACTGAAGCTTTCTTT. Its translation: CASSQDRYGPGVTEAFF.

The chain employs TRBV5-6 and TRBJ2-3, with 13 positions matching TRBD2. Germline-derived CDR1 and CDR2 are SGHDT and YYEEEE. This CDR3 region has 16 residues. V was pared by 3 bases and J by 5 bases, with 6 bases of the junction left unmatched. The CDR3 DNA reads TGTGCCAGCAGCTACACTAGCGGGGGGGATTTAGATACGCAGTATTTT. It specifies CASSYTSGGDLDTQYF.

V gene TRBV12-5 combines with J gene TRBJ2-1; tentative D call: TRBD1 (5 bases). V was cut by 4 bases and J by 4 bases, with 14 bases left in between. CDR3 size: 15 residues. Germline CDR1 reads LGHNT; CDR2 reads FRNRAP. CDR3: CASGSGQGQYNEQFF. CDR3 DNA: TGTGCTAGTGGTTCCGGTCAGGGCCAATACAATGAGCAGTTCTTC. The whole variable domain, filled in from reference TRBV12-5 and TRBJ2-1, reads DARVTQTPRHKVTEMGQEVTMRCQPILGHNTVFWYRQTMMQGLELLAYFRNRAPLDDSGMPKDRFSAEMPDATLATLKIQPSEPRDSAVYFCASGSGQGQYNEQFFGPGTRLTVL.